The T cell receptor beta chain under discussion was sequenced for a study of vaccination and CD4 T cells after COVID-19. Background on the study: The makeup of the convalescents was six males and four females, two of them Hispanic. Post-COVID draws followed diagnosis by a median about 100 days (range 35 to 161). Study outcomes and limitations: Convalescent patients had 304 of 307 vaccine-specific clones showing spike mono-reactivity.

In its sample, this clonotype was seen a few times. The antigen is not known. Treatment described: roughly 10-day PBMC culture with coronavirus spike peptide pools or control peptides (ViraFEST assay). ViraFEST sequenced TCRs after peptide-pool expansion of antigen-specific T cells. Cultured CD4+ T cell DNA underwent sequencing with the Oncomine TCR Beta short-read assay. One entry per CDR3 protein, called by TCRdb with MiXCR from the PCR reads. The sample records 15,000 to 20,000 distinct CDR3 sequences, around two fifths being singletons. The CDR3 spans 16 residues. Germline V gives CDR1 DFQATT, CDR2 SNEGSKA (reference sequence). V was clipped by 4 bases and J by 3 bases, with 16 bases between them.

Source: CD4+ T cells from blood, cultured in vitro, taken after SARS-CoV-2 vaccination. This receptor was obtained from a human donor who had recovered from COVID-19. The chain carries TRBV20-1 and TRBJ1-6, with D possibly TRBD1 on 5 matching bases. This CDR3 is CSATVLGDRYNSPLHF. CDR3 DNA: TGCAGTGCTACTGTACTAGGGGATCGCTATAATTCACCCCTCCACTTT.